These 23 T cell receptor beta chains originate from one sample sequenced in a study of regulatory T cells in long-lasting Graves disease. Assembly of TCR beta libraries relied on iRepertoire HTBI primers together with Arm-PCR of CDR3 regions. Each CDR3 protein gets one entry after TCRdb re-called the multiplex PCR reads with MiXCR. The sample carries 250,000 to 400,000 distinct CDR3 sequences, 15% to 20% recorded once. Time point given: newly diagnosed GD, antithyroid drugs for less than 3 months. TCR sequences were obtained from RNA taken from PBMCs. Sample: peripheral blood mononuclear cells (PBMCs), taken at new diagnosis, from a patient treated with antithyroid drugs. Source of these receptors: a female donor with Graves disease.

The rearrangement uses TRBV28 and TRBJ2-7, with 8 bases fitting TRBD2. V trimming: 8 bases; J trimming: 2 bases; junction bases outside the gene matches: 11. CDR3 size: 15 residues. CDR1 is MDHEN, CDR2 SYDVKM, per germline. CDR3 region: CASPPDTLAAYEQYF. The CDR3 coding sequence is TGTGCCAGCCCCCCCGACACACTAGCGGCCTACGAGCAGTACTTC.

In its sample, this clonotype was seen many times. The chain links TRBV29-1 to TRBJ2-7; TRBD1 matches 10 bases. Germline-derived CDR1 and CDR2 are SQVTM and ANQGSEA. The J segment lost 4 bases and the V segment lost 5 bases, leaving 2 bases of the junction unmatched. This CDR3 has 12 residues. The CDR3 loop reads CSVRQGAYEQYF. CDR3 DNA: TGCAGCGTTCGACAGGGGGCGTACGAGCAGTACTTC.

The CDR3 is CASSIAGTYGYTF. The CDR3 DNA is TGTGCCAGCAGTATCGCAGGGACTTATGGCTACACCTTC. The rearrangement joins TRBV2 to TRBJ1-2, with a tentative D call TRBD1 (5 bases). Trimming stripped 5 bases from V and 5 bases from J, with 12 bases between. The CDR3 extends over 13 amino acids. Germline V CDR1 and CDR2: SNHLY, FYNNEI.

A single count supports this clonotype. The genes are TRBV30 and TRBJ1-6; a possible D gene is TRBD1 (5 bases). Germline-derived CDR1 and CDR2 are GTSNPN and SVGIG (reference sequence). V was pared by 2 bases and J by 9 bases, with 17 bases between. The CDR3 spans 15 residues. The CDR3 DNA follows: TGTGCCTGGAGTTCGGGGGGTCTTCGGGGTTCACCCCTCCACTTT. Translation: CAWSSGGLRGSPLHF.

This clonotype was recorded at least ten times. The V gene is TRBV7-9, the J gene TRBJ1-1; 11 nucleotides line up with TRBD1. The CDR3 is 17 residues long. J was trimmed by 2 bases and V by 5 bases; bases with no gene match: 10. Germline CDR1 and CDR2: SEHNR and FQNEAQ (reference sequence). CDR3 region: CASSNRDRGGGNTEAFF. CDR3 sequence (DNA): TGTGCCAGCAGCAACCGGGACAGGGGGGGCGGAAACACTGAAGCTTTCTTT.

This clonotype was counted at least ten times. The chain recombines TRBV27 with TRBJ1-1, with D tentatively TRBD1 (5 bases). Germline V gene lookup returns CDR1 MNHEY and CDR2 SMNVEV (reference sequence). CDR3 size: 15 residues. Between the trimmed V and J ends, which lost 6 bases and 0 bases, there was a span of 14 bases. CDR3 nucleotide sequence: TGTGCCAGCAGCGACAGCGGGTCCCTGAACACTGAAGCTTTCTTT. Protein: CASSDSGSLNTEAFF.

This clonotype was seen at least ten times. The V gene is TRBV27, the J gene TRBJ2-3, with 11 bases aligning to TRBD1. Per the germline V gene, CDR1 is MNHEY and CDR2 is SMNVEV (reference sequence). CDR3 size: 17 residues. The J segment lost 4 bases and the V segment lost 3 bases, leaving 9 bases of the junction unmatched. Here the CDR3 DNA reads TGTGCCAGCAGTTTGCGGACAGGGGGCTACCGCCCAGATACGCAGTATTTT. This translates into CASSLRTGGYRPDTQYF.

This clonotype came up many times. The chain recombines TRBV25-1 with TRBJ2-7; D is unresolved. CDR3 length equals 12 residues. V was shortened by 1 base and J by 0 bases, with 1 base between the two germline ends. CDR1 MGHDK and CDR2 SYGVNS come from the germline V gene. Here the CDR3 DNA reads TGTGCCAGCAGTGAATTCTCCTACGAGCAGTACTTC. Residues: CASSEFSYEQYF.

This clonotype was counted ten times or more. The chain combines TRBV20-1 with TRBJ2-7; a weak D match, TRBD1 (5 bases). V was pared by 5 bases and J by 3 bases, with 14 bases between. The CDR3 extends over 13 amino acids. CDR1 and CDR2 from the germline V gene are DFQATT and SNEGSKA (reference sequence). The DNA of the CDR3 is TGCAGTGCTGCTGAAGGGGCCCTCTACGAGCAGTACTTC. It codes for CSAAEGALYEQYF.

Of note for this clonotype: Possible read error: a much larger clone is one base away. This sequence joins TRBV28 and TRBJ1-1; no clear D gene. V lost 11 bases and J 5 bases, leaving 12 bases between the germline ends. From germline, CDR1 is MDHEN and CDR2 SYDVKM. The CDR3 has 11 amino acids. CDR3: CAGPSFTEAFF. The DNA for the CDR3 is TGTGCCGGCCCATCGTTTACTGAAGCTTTCTTT.

The chain combines TRBV7-3 with TRBJ2-6; no clear D. CDR3 length: 18 amino acids. V was cut by 3 bases and J by 0 bases, with 15 bases left in between. CDR1 SGHTA and CDR2 FQGTGA come from the germline V gene. The CDR3 region is CASSLWGSGLSGANVLTF. The DNA of the CDR3 is TGTGCCAGCAGCTTGTGGGGTTCCGGCCTCTCTGGGGCCAACGTCCTGACTTTC.

This clonotype showed up just once. The V call is TRBV2, the J call TRBJ2-1, with 10 bases aligning to TRBD2. V gave up 8 bases and J gave up 3 bases; unmatched junction bases: 10. This CDR3 spans 16 amino acids. Germline lookup yields CDR1 SNHLY and CDR2 FYNNEI. DNA of the CDR3: TGTGCCAGCTCTAGAGGTGTAGCGGGAGGCTACAATGAGCAGTTCTTC. It encodes CASSRGVAGGYNEQFF.

Ten or more counts support this clonotype. The V call is TRBV14, the J call TRBJ2-1, with unresolved D. The germline V gene has CDR1 SGHDN and CDR2 FVKESK. There are 15 residues in the CDR3. Trimming left V 0 bases short and J 3 bases short, with 9 bases between. CDR3 nucleotides: TGTGCCAGCAGCCAAGATCTCTTGAACTACAATGAGCAGTTCTTC. It encodes CASSQDLLNYNEQFF. The complete variable domain, with remaining parts taken from reference TRBV14 and TRBJ2-1, reads EAGVTQFPSHSVIEKGQTVTLRCDPISGHDNLYWYRRVMGKEIKFLLHFVKESKQDESGMPNNRFLAERTGGTYSTLKVQPAELEDSGVYFCASSQDLLNYNEQFFGPGTRLTVL.

With regard to this clonotype: A far larger clone lies a single base away; this is likely a read error. The chain carries TRBV6-2 or TRBV6-3 and TRBJ1-1; D call uncertain. This CDR3 has 11 amino acids. CDR1 is MNHEY and CDR2 is SVGEGT in the germline V gene. Trimming removed 5 bases at V and 3 bases at J, with 4 bases between. The DNA of the CDR3 is TGTGCCAGCAGTGACGACACTGAAGCTTTCTTT. It specifies CASSDDTEAFF.

This clonotype was observed many times. V gene TRBV11-2 combines with J gene TRBJ1-5; D is perhaps TRBD1 (5 bases). This CDR3 contains 14 residues. V lost 6 bases and J lost 5, with 14 bases in between. The germline V gene has CDR1 SGHAT and CDR2 FQNNGV. This CDR3 reads CASSQTRGHQPQHF. The CDR3 coding sequence is TGTGCCAGCAGTCAAACAAGGGGTCATCAGCCCCAGCATTTT.

This clonotype has just a few counts. This chain joins TRBV4-1 and TRBJ1-2, with D perhaps matching TRBD1 (5 bases). Trimming pared 4 bases from V and 2 bases from J, leaving 11 bases between. The germline V gene has CDR1 MGHRA and CDR2 YSYEKL. The CDR3 runs to 14 residues. The CDR3 reads CASSLLTDNYGYTF. The CDR3 nucleotides read TGCGCCAGCAGCCTCTTGACAGACAACTATGGCTACACCTTC.

This clonotype was detected only once. A much more abundant neighbour one base away suggests this may be a read error. This chain uses TRBV3-1 with TRBJ2-1; D remains unclear. The DNA end is more similar to TRBJ2-3, so the J call may be wrong. CDR1 LGHDT and CDR2 YNNKEL come from the germline V gene (reference sequence). The CDR3 length is 14 residues. The CDR3 reads CASSLARNTDTQYF. The CDR3 coding sequence is TGTGCCAGCAGCTTGGCTAGAAACACAGATACGCAGTATTTT.

The V call is TRBV11-2, the J call TRBJ2-3; 11 positions match TRBD2. The V segment lost 4 bases and the J segment 0 bases; nucleotides outside the gene matches: 9. The CDR3 covers 18 residues. Looked up from germline, CDR1 is SGHAT and CDR2 is FQNNGV. The CDR3 sequence is CASSYAGTSGSSTDTQYF. In DNA form, the CDR3 reads TGTGCCAGCAGCTACGCCGGGACTAGCGGCTCTAGCACAGATACGCAGTATTTT.

This clonotype has ten or more counts. The genes are TRBV28 and TRBJ2-7; 9 bases line up with TRBD1. Germline V gene sequence: CDR1 MDHEN, CDR2 SYDVKM. J was trimmed by 5 bases and V by 6 bases; bases with no gene match: 11. The CDR3 spans 15 residues. The CDR3 DNA sequence: TGTGCCAGCAGAACACCGGGACAGGGTACCCACGAGCAGTACTTC. Protein sequence: CASRTPGQGTHEQYF.

This clonotype was recorded many times. The chain joins TRBV5-1 to TRBJ1-1, with TRBD1 as a possible D gene (5 bases). Trimming cost V 7 bases and J 0 bases, with 16 bases left between them. The CDR3 runs 15 residues. CDR1 is SGHRS and CDR2 is YFSETQ in the germline V gene. The CDR3 is CASALAGTLNTEAFF. The CDR3 DNA sequence: TGCGCCAGCGCGTTGGCCGGGACCTTGAACACTGAAGCTTTCTTT.

This clonotype has at least ten counts. This rearrangement joins TRBV11-2 to TRBJ2-3; maybe TRBD2 (5 bases). CDR3 size: 14 residues. Germline V CDR1 and CDR2: SGHAT, FQNNGV. Trimming removed 5 bases from V and 2 bases from J, with 11 bases in between. This CDR3 is CASSPRRHTDTQYF. CDR3 bases: TGTGCCAGCAGCCCCCGGAGGCACACAGATACGCAGTATTTT.

In its sample, this clonotype was seen many times. The chain recombines TRBV19 with TRBJ2-3; D ambiguous. CDR3 size: 13 residues. The V and J ends lost 4 bases and 5 bases respectively, with 10 bases between them. CDR1 is LNHDA and CDR2 is SQIVND in the germline V gene (reference sequence). The CDR3 DNA sequence: TGTGCCAGTAGTAAACAATGGGGAGATACGCAGTATTTT. Amino acids: CASSKQWGDTQYF. Combining the CDR3 with reference TRBV19 and TRBJ2-3 gives the whole variable domain DGGITQSPKYLFRKEGQNVTLSCEQNLNHDAMYWYRQDPGQGLRLIYYSQIVNDFQKGDIAEGYSVSREKKESFPLTVTSAQKNPTAFYLCASSKQWGDTQYFGPGTRLTVL.

This clonotype was seen at least ten times. This chain connects TRBV2 to TRBJ1-1; D ambiguous. CDR3 size: 14 residues. Trimming took 6 bases from V and 6 from J, leaving 17 bases between them. Germline V gene lookup returns CDR1 SNHLY and CDR2 FYNNEI. CDR3 residues: CASRIGSPQAEAFF. Here the CDR3 DNA reads TGTGCCAGCAGAATTGGCAGCCCTCAGGCTGAAGCTTTCTTT.